The 28 T cell receptor beta chains presented below share a single source sample, sequenced in a study of Ad26.COV2.S vaccination and SARS-CoV-2 variants. TCRdb's copy holds only in-frame clones and misses some; the assay was immunoSEQ multiplex PCR. The sample carries hundreds of thousands of clones, 80% to 90% recorded once. This sample's treatment: roughly 20 received Ad26.COV2.S at low or high dose, single or two shots; about 5 received placebo; per-sample allocation not given. The study sampled participants on day 63 after the first vaccine or placebo injection. The input for sequencing was peripheral blood, taken in a trial of Ad26.COV2.S vaccine versus placebo. These receptors were collected from a person between 18 and 65 years old who received the Ad26.COV2.S COVID-19 vaccine or a placebo.

V gene TRBV5-8 combines with J gene TRBJ1-5, with 7 bases aligning to TRBD1. The CDR3 is 16 amino acids. Germline CDR1 SGHTS, CDR2 YDEGEE. V lost 5 bases to trimming and J lost 0 bases; unmatched junction nucleotides: 8. This CDR3 is CASSKGTDPSNQPQHF. DNA of the CDR3: TGTGCCAGCAGTAAGGGGACAGACCCTAGCAATCAGCCCCAGCATTTT.

The chain carries TRBV7-9 and TRBJ1-6, with D possibly TRBD1 on 5 matching bases. Germline-derived CDR1 and CDR2 are SEHNR and FQNEAQ (reference sequence). The CDR3 extends over 14 amino acids. The ends were cut back, 4 bases at V and 10 bases at J, with 14 bases in the middle. The CDR3, as DNA: TGTGCCAGCAGCTCGGCGGGGGGAAGATCACCCCTCCACTTT. This translates into CASSSAGGRSPLHF. Complete variable domain (other parts from reference TRBV7-9 and TRBJ1-6): DTGVSQNPRHKITKRGQNVTFRCDPISEHNRLYWYRQTLGQGPEFLTYFQNEAQLEKSRLLSDRFSAERPKGSFSTLEIQRTEQGDSAMYLCASSSAGGRSPLHFGNGTRLTVT.

This clone is a singleton in its sample. V gene TRBV7-9 combines with J gene TRBJ2-7, with 9 bases lining up with TRBD1. The V and J ends lost 4 bases and 5 bases, in that order; junction bases with no gene match: 6. Germline V gene lookup returns CDR1 SEHNR and CDR2 FQNEAQ (reference sequence). The CDR3 sequence is 14 residues long. CDR3 loop: CASSWDRADDEQYF. Written as DNA, the CDR3 is TGTGCCAGCAGCTGGGACAGGGCCGATGACGAGCAGTACTTC.

The chain carries TRBV9 and TRBJ1-3; possible D gene TRBD1, 5 bases. The V and J ends lost 0 bases and 5 bases respectively, with 21 bases between them. The CDR3 spans 18 residues. Germline V gives CDR1 SGDLS, CDR2 YYNGEE. The CDR3 region is CASSVGPETGLRRNTIYF. The CDR3, as DNA: TGTGCCAGCAGCGTAGGCCCAGAGACGGGACTCAGAAGAAACACCATATATTTT.

The V gene is TRBV5-1, the J gene TRBJ2-3; 11 nucleotides match TRBD2. Germline lookup yields CDR1 SGHRS and CDR2 YFSETQ. The CDR3 has 14 amino acids. After removal of 3 bases from V and 6 bases from J, the junction contained 3 bases not matched to a gene. The CDR3 DNA reads as TGCGCCAGCAGCTCGACTAGCGGGGTGGATACGCAGTATTTT. Translating it yields CASSSTSGVDTQYF. Looking up the rest from reference TRBV5-1 and TRBJ2-3 gives the full variable domain: KAGVTQTPRYLIKTRGQQVTLSCSPISGHRSVSWYQQTPGQGLQFLFEYFSETQRNKGNFPGRFSGRQFSNSRSEMNVSTLELGDSALYLCASSSTSGVDTQYFGPGTRLTVL.

The J gene is TRBJ2-1, the V gene TRBV6-5; 10 bases are a match to TRBD2. In germline, CDR1 is MNHEY, CDR2 SVGAGI. CDR3 size: 16 residues. V lost 0 bases to trimming and J lost 8 bases; unmatched junction nucleotides: 7. DNA of the CDR3: TGTGCCAGCAGTTACTCGCCAGCGGGGGGGCCGGATGAGCAGTTCTTC. Its protein product is CASSYSPAGGPDEQFF.

This clone is a singleton in its sample. This chain connects TRBV6-6 to TRBJ1-3, with TRBD1 as a possible D gene (6 bases). Looked up from germline, CDR1 is MNHNY and CDR2 is SVGAGI (reference sequence). The CDR3 covers 18 residues. The germline V and J ends were trimmed by 5 bases and 0 bases, with 20 bases remaining between them. CDR3 in DNA: TGTGCCAGCAGTCGCGGGGGGCAGTATCTTAGCTCTGGAAACACCATATATTTT. Its translation: CASSRGGQYLSSGNTIYF.

J is TRBJ1-3 and V is TRBV5-4; maybe TRBD1 (5 bases). The V gene lost 4 bases and the J gene lost 0 bases, with 14 bases spanning the gap. CDR3 length: 16 residues. Germline CDR1 reads SGHNT; CDR2 reads YYREEE (reference sequence). CDR3 loop: CASSRGTDHSGNTIYF. CDR3 bases: TGTGCCAGCAGCCGAGGGACGGATCACTCTGGAAACACCATATATTTT.

This chain joins TRBV5-4 and TRBJ1-4; D is perhaps TRBD1 (5 bases). Trimming took off 0 bases at V and 8 bases at J, with 14 bases between the two ends. Germline CDR1 SGHNT, CDR2 YYREEE (reference sequence). The CDR3 loop spans 15 amino acids. The DNA for the CDR3 is TGTGCCAGCAGCTTGGCCTTAGGGACGACGGAAAAACTGTTTTTT. Translation: CASSLALGTTEKLFF.

The V call is TRBV5-6, the J call TRBJ2-7; 7 bases agree with TRBD1. V shed 2 bases and J 2 bases; nucleotides not matched to a gene: 7. CDR1 is SGHDT and CDR2 is YYEEEE in the germline V gene. The CDR3 runs 15 residues. The CDR3 region has the DNA TGTGCCAGCAGCTTTTTAGGGACAGCGGCCTACGAGCAGTACTTC. Protein: CASSFLGTAAYEQYF.

The CDR3 nucleotides read TGTGCCAGCTCCGACGGGGTCTACAATGAGCAGTTCTTC. Amino acids: CASSDGVYNEQFF. The chain combines TRBV9 with TRBJ2-1; TRBD2 is a possible D gene (5 bases). This CDR3 has 13 residues. Per the germline V gene, CDR1 is SGDLS and CDR2 is YYNGEE. V was clipped by 7 bases and J by 3 bases, with 11 bases between them.

This chain connects TRBV7-9 to TRBJ2-3, with TRBD2 matching 7 bases. This CDR3 spans 16 amino acids. Germline-derived CDR1 and CDR2 are SEHNR and FQNEAQ (reference sequence). Trimming at V came to 4 bases and at J to 2 bases, leaving 9 bases not matched to a gene. The CDR3 region has the DNA TGTGCCAGCAGCTCGTCGACTAGCTGGGCCACAGATACGCAGTATTTT. This encodes CASSSSTSWATDTQYF.

This chain connects TRBV7-8 to TRBJ2-1, with D uncertain. There are 15 residues in the CDR3. Germline CDR1 and CDR2: SGHVS and FQNEAQ. V was pared by 2 bases and J by 6 bases, with 14 bases between. The CDR3 DNA reads TGTGCCAGCAGCTTATGGGTCCTGTATAGCAATGAGCAGTTCTTC. Translation gives CASSLWVLYSNEQFF.

The chain recombines TRBV19 with TRBJ1-2, with D tentatively TRBD1 (6 bases). Germline CDR1 LNHDA, CDR2 SQIVND (reference sequence). The CDR3 contains 15 residues. V shed 5 bases and J shed 5 bases, with 18 bases lying between them. Here the CDR3 DNA reads TGTGCCAGTAGTCCTTGGACAGAAGCGAGGTATGGCTACACCTTC. Translated, it gives CASSPWTEARYGYTF.

The chain joins TRBV10-3 to TRBJ1-5; no clear D. The CDR3 is 14 residues long. V was cut by 2 bases and J by 9 bases, with 14 bases left in between. The germline gives CDR1 ENHRY, CDR2 SYGVKD. The CDR3 nucleotides read TGTGCCATCAGTGAGCAAAACGTCAATGGGCCCCAGCATTTT. Translation: CAISEQNVNGPQHF.

This clone was counted a single time. V gene TRBV25-1 combines with J gene TRBJ1-2; D not resolved. Between the trimmed V and J ends, which lost 4 bases and 4 bases, there was a span of 10 bases. The germline V gene has CDR1 MGHDK and CDR2 SYGVNS. This CDR3 contains 13 residues. The CDR3: CASSVPGGYGYTF. Written as DNA, the CDR3 is TGTGCCAGCAGTGTCCCTGGAGGCTATGGCTACACCTTC.

This clone was observed a handful of times. The chain carries TRBV19 and TRBJ1-6; D not resolved. This CDR3 has 13 residues. CDR1 LNHDA and CDR2 SQIVND come from the germline V gene (reference sequence). Trimming stripped 5 bases from V and 8 bases from J, with 10 bases between. CDR3 sequence (DNA): TGTGCCAGTAGTGTCGGTTTAGATTCACCCCTCCACTTT. This encodes CASSVGLDSPLHF.

The chain has TRBV18 and TRBJ1-2, with unresolved D. The V gene's germline CDR1 is KGHSH and CDR2 LQKENI. The CDR3 contains 16 residues. The ends were cut back, 0 bases at V and 5 bases at J, with 16 bases in the middle. CDR3 DNA: TGTGCCAGCTCACCACCGTATCTGGGAATCGGTTATGGCTACACCTTC. This translates into CASSPPYLGIGYGYTF. Full variable domain (outside the CDR3, taken from reference TRBV18 and TRBJ1-2): NAGVMQNPRHLVRRRGQEARLRCSPMKGHSHVYWYRQLPEEGLKFMVYLQKENIIDESGMPKERFSAEFPKEGPSILRIQQVVRGDSAAYFCASSPPYLGIGYGYTFGSGTRLTVV.

J is TRBJ1-2 and V is TRBV4-1; 7 bases line up with TRBD1. J lost 4 bases, V lost 1 base, and 9 bases had no gene match. The CDR3 runs to 16 residues. Germline loops: CDR1 MGHRA, CDR2 YSYEKL. CDR3 in amino acids: CASSQVSRDRGYGYTF. CDR3 sequence (DNA): TGCGCCAGCAGCCAAGTCTCCCGGGACAGAGGCTATGGCTACACCTTC.

V is TRBV9 and J is TRBJ1-1; D gene uncertain. The CDR3 totals 15 residues. Germline CDR1 and CDR2: SGDLS and YYNGEE. V dropped 4 bases and J dropped 4 bases, with 17 bases sitting between them. CDR3 amino acids: CASSPRRSWGTEAFF. CDR3 sequence (DNA): TGTGCCAGCAGCCCCCGGCGGAGCTGGGGCACTGAAGCTTTCTTT. The full variable domain, completed using reference TRBV9 and TRBJ1-1, is DSGVTQTPKHLITATGQRVTLRCSPRSGDLSVYWYQQSLDQGLQFLIQYYNGEERAKGNILERFSAQQFPDLHSELNLSSLELGDSALYFCASSPRRSWGTEAFFGQGTRLTVV.

As DNA, the CDR3 is TGTGCCAGTAGTATTGGCCTAGCGGGGGCCGGGGAGCTGTTTTTT. It codes for CASSIGLAGAGELFF. The rearrangement links TRBV19 to TRBJ2-2, with 10 positions matching TRBD2. Per the germline V gene, CDR1 is LNHDA and CDR2 is SQIVND (reference sequence). CDR3 length: 15 amino acids. The ends lost 3 bases at V and 6 bases at J; junction bases unmatched: 4.

The V call is TRBV7-6, the J call TRBJ2-1; tentative D call: TRBD1 (6 bases). The CDR3 is 15 residues long. Trimming left V 5 bases short and J 8 bases short, with 19 bases between. Germline V gives CDR1 SGHVS, CDR2 FNYEAQ. This chain's CDR3 is CASSIPTGPPYEQFF. CDR3 DNA sequence: TGTGCCAGCAGCATCCCGACAGGCCCTCCTTATGAGCAGTTCTTC.

This CDR3 is CASSLSGLSYNEQFF. The DNA of the CDR3 is TGTGCCAGCAGTTTATCAGGACTCTCCTACAATGAGCAGTTCTTC. The chain couples TRBV27 to TRBJ2-1; possible D gene TRBD2, 5 bases. Germline V gives CDR1 MNHEY, CDR2 SMNVEV (reference sequence). The CDR3 covers 15 residues. Trimming removed 0 bases from V and 0 bases from J, with 6 bases in between.

This clone has just a few counts. The gene calls are TRBV6-5 and TRBJ1-6; D might be TRBD1 (6 bases). V was cut by 8 bases and J by 10 bases, with 18 bases left in between. The CDR3 is 14 amino acids. Germline V gene sequence: CDR1 MNHEY, CDR2 SVGAGI. This CDR3 is CASRGGGIGSPLHF. The CDR3 DNA reads as TGTGCCAGCCGAGGGGGGGGGATCGGGTCACCCCTCCACTTT.

The chain uses TRBV5-5 and TRBJ2-1, with D unresolved. Trimming stripped 1 base from V and 9 bases from J, with 8 bases between. The CDR3 is 12 residues long. Germline assignment: CDR1 SGHKS and CDR2 YYEKEE (reference sequence). CDR3: CASSLMSSEQFF. CDR3 sequence (DNA): TGTGCCAGCAGCTTGATGTCAAGTGAGCAGTTCTTC.

V is TRBV3-1 (or the pseudogene TRBV3-2) and J is TRBJ2-5; either TRBD1 or TRBD2 may supply D (5 bases each). The germline CDR1 and CDR2 sequences are LGHDT and YNNKEL (reference sequence). CDR3 length: 15 residues. V gave up 3 bases and J gave up 4 bases, with 15 bases separating them. Here the CDR3 reads CASSQGLSGRETQYF. For the CDR3, the DNA is TGTGCCAGCAGCCAGGGCCTGTCGGGGCGAGAGACCCAGTACTTC.

The chain is built from TRBV6-5 and TRBJ1-2; possible D gene TRBD1, 6 bases. Per the germline V gene, CDR1 is MNHEY and CDR2 is SVGAGI. This CDR3 comprises 13 residues. Trimming removed 2 bases from V and 6 bases from J, with 10 bases in between. Here the CDR3 DNA reads TGTGCCAGCAGTTACGCACAGGGAAATGGCTACACCTTC. Its protein product is CASSYAQGNGYTF.

The chain is built from TRBV19 and TRBJ2-7, with 11 bases matching TRBD1. Trimming removed 4 bases from V and 5 bases from J; junction bases left unmatched: 7. Germline loops: CDR1 LNHDA, CDR2 SQIVND (reference sequence). The CDR3 length is 15 residues. In DNA, the CDR3 is TGTGCCAGTAGTACCCGGGACAGGGGGAGAAACGAGCAGTACTTC. This encodes CASSTRDRGRNEQYF.